These T cell receptor beta chains were read from a single sample in a study of blood T cell repertoires in COVID-19. This table comes from immunoSEQ multiplex PCR, and its TCRdb copy is limited to in-frame clones, with some not included. Of 35,000 to 50,000 clones in the sample, 88% were seen once. The source material was peripheral blood. These receptor sequences come from a human donor in a cohort sampled during active COVID-19. Both conserved end residues are part of each CDR3. The order of the fields is D gene, J gene, V gene, clone size, CDR3 DNA, CDR3 protein. The D gene is left open where the match is weak. For some rows the clone size is stated as once, few or many, or as a class when expanded; others skip it.

TRBD1,TRBJ1-5,TRBV7-6,NA,TGTGCCAGCTCTGGGACAGTCAATCAGCCCCAGCATTTT,CASSGTVNQPQHF
TRBD1,TRBJ2-1,TRBV27,once,TGTGCCAGCAGTCCCCGGGACAGGGGTCGGAATGAGCAGTTCTTC,CASSPRDRGRNEQFF
NA,TRBJ2-7,TRBV27,NA,TGTGCCAGCAGTCTGTCCGGGAACCCCTACGAGCAGTACTTC,CASSLSGNPYEQYF
TRBD2,TRBJ2-3,TRBV7-3,NA,TGTGCCAGCAGCCTACAGATGGGTGGGAGGGCAGATACGCAGTATTTT,CASSLQMGGRADTQYF
NA,TRBJ1-1,TRBV11-2,NA,TGTGCCAGCAGCCCGCCAATCAGGATGAACACTGAAGCTTTCTTT,CASSPPIRMNTEAFF
NA,TRBJ2-2,TRBV11-3,few,TGTGCCAGCAGCTTAGTCACGAACACCGGGGAGCTGTTTTTT,CASSLVTNTGELFF
NA,TRBJ1-5,TRBV9,NA,TGTGCCAGCAGCGTTGCGGGGGCCAGCAATCAGCCCCAGCATTTT,CASSVAGASNQPQHF
NA,TRBJ2-7,TRBV12-2,NA,TGTGCAAGTCGCCAAGTGGGACAGGACTCCTACGAGCAGTACTTC,CASRQVGQDSYEQYF
TRBD1,TRBJ1-6,TRBV10-3,NA,TGTGCCATCAGTGAGTCCGACAGGGGCCTTTTACTCCTCCACTTT,CAISESDRGLLLLHF
TRBD2,TRBJ2-1,TRBV19,few,TGTGCCAGTAGTATAGCGGGAGGAGCCTACAATGAGCAGTTCTTC,CASSIAGGAYNEQFF
TRBD1,TRBJ2-7,TRBV18,NA,TGTGCCAGCTCGGGGGACAGCTACGAGCAGTACTTC,CASSGDSYEQYF
NA,TRBJ2-7,TRBV10-3,NA,TGTGCCATCAGTGAGTCAGGCAGGGTCCACGAGCAGTACTTC,CAISESGRVHEQYF
NA,TRBJ2-1,TRBV11-3,NA,TGTGCCAGCAGCCCACAACACCTTAGCGGCAATGAGCAGTTCTTC,CASSPQHLSGNEQFF
NA,TRBJ2-1,TRBV2,once,TGTGCCAGCAGGGCCCGCGGCGGAGGACACAATGAGCAGTTCTTC,CASRARGGGHNEQFF
TRBD2,TRBJ2-1,TRBV2,NA,TGTGCCAGCACTATCAGCGGGGACTCCTACAATGAGCAGTTCTTC,CASTISGDSYNEQFF
TRBD1,TRBJ2-7,TRBV28,NA,TGTGCCAGCAGTTTAAGTCAAGGACAGGGGGCGGGATACGAGCAGTACTTC,CASSLSQGQGAGYEQYF
NA,TRBJ2-3,TRBV5-6,NA,TGTGCCAGCAGCCTCGGACAGAGCACAGATACGCAGTATTTT,CASSLGQSTDTQYF
NA,TRBJ2-1,TRBV6-5,once,TGTGCCAGCAGCTTTAGCAATGAGCAGTTCTTC,CASSFSNEQFF
NA,TRBJ1-1,TRBV7-3,NA,TGTGCCAGCAGGATGCAGACGGGCACTGAAGCTTTCTTT,CASRMQTGTEAFF
NA,TRBJ1-2,TRBV28,NA,TGTGCCAGCAGTTTGCCAGGCAACTATGGCTACACCTTC,CASSLPGNYGYTF
NA,TRBJ2-7,TRBV5-1,NA,TGCGCCAGCAGCTTGACAATTCTGACCTACGAGCAGTACTTC,CASSLTILTYEQYF
TRBD2,TRBJ2-7,TRBV12-5,NA,TGTGCTAGTCAGCCTAGCGGGAGGGTCGAGCAGTACTTC,CASQPSGRVEQYF
NA,TRBJ1-1,TRBV30,once,TGTGCCTGGAGTTACAGGTCCACTGAAGCTTTCTTT,CAWSYRSTEAFF
NA,TRBJ1-1,TRBV7-9,NA,TGTGCCAGCAGCTCCTCCTCTACAGGTACCACTGAAGCTTTCTTT,CASSSSSTGTTEAFF
TRBD1,TRBJ2-2,TRBV10-2,NA,TGCGCCAGCAAGGTCGCGACAGGGACCGGGGAGCTGTTTTTT,CASKVATGTGELFF
NA,TRBJ1-4,TRBV27,NA,TGTGCCAGCAGTCCCGTAGACAGAGCTAATGAAAAACTGTTTTTT,CASSPVDRANEKLFF
NA,TRBJ2-7,TRBV6-2/TRBV6-3,NA,TGTGCCAGCAGCCCCCCCACAGGGCGCAAGGCCTACGAGCAGTACTTC,CASSPPTGRKAYEQYF
NA,TRBJ2-3,TRBV9,NA,TGTGCCAGCAGCGTAGAGCTAGTCACAGATACGCAGTATTTT,CASSVELVTDTQYF
TRBD1,TRBJ2-3,TRBV18,NA,TGTGCCAGCTCTCGTACGGGACAGGGCACAGATACGCAGTATTTT,CASSRTGQGTDTQYF
NA,TRBJ2-7,TRBV19,NA,TGTGCCAGTTCCCAGAGACAAGAAACTTTTCACGAGCAGTACTTC,CASSQRQETFHEQYF
NA,TRBJ2-5,TRBV9,NA,TGTGCCAGCAGCGTAGTTGCTTTCGGAGAGACCCAGTACTTC,CASSVVAFGETQYF
NA,TRBJ2-1,TRBV5-4,NA,TGTGCCAGCAGTTTAGTCGGTGAGCAGTTCTTC,CASSLVGEQFF
TRBD2,TRBJ2-7,TRBV9,NA,TGTGCCAGCAGCGTAGGGGGAGGGAGGGGTGCCGAGCAGTACTTC,CASSVGGGRGAEQYF
NA,TRBJ1-6,TRBV3-1/TRBV3-2,NA,TGTGCCAGCAGCCAACAGGGGACCAATTCACCCCTCCACTTT,CASSQQGTNSPLHF
TRBD2,TRBJ2-2,TRBV5-1,once,TGCGCCAGCTTAGCGGGGGCGGACACCGGGGAGCTGTTTTTT,CASLAGADTGELFF